The 13 T cell receptor beta chains listed next were all sequenced from one sample in a study of blood T cell repertoires in COVID-19. TCRdb keeps only in-frame clones here, not all; method: immunoSEQ multiplex PCR. The data hold approximately 210,000 clones, with roughly 81% observed a single time. The sample was peripheral blood. These receptors were collected from a woman in her sixties or seventies with active or convalescent COVID-19.

The chain combines TRBV5-6 with TRBJ1-1; 8 positions match TRBD1. CDR3 length: 16 amino acids. Germline V CDR1 and CDR2: SGHDT, YYEEEE. The ends lost 2 bases at V and 2 bases at J; junction bases unmatched: 8. For the CDR3, the DNA is TGTGCCAGCAGCTTAAATAACAGGGGGGATAACACTGAAGCTTTCTTT. Its translation: CASSLNNRGDNTEAFF.

The genes are TRBV6-1 and TRBJ1-5, with TRBD1 matching over 12 bases. Germline loops: CDR1 MNHNS, CDR2 SASEGT. V shed 3 bases, J shed 9 bases, and the junction held 3 bases outside the gene matches. The CDR3 is made up of 14 amino acids. The CDR3: CASSEGTGGMPQHF. The CDR3 DNA is TGTGCCAGCAGTGAGGGGACAGGGGGCATGCCCCAGCATTTT.

The sample holds a few counts of this clone. This sequence joins TRBV9 and TRBJ2-3; D possibly corresponds to TRBD2 (5 bases). The V gene lost 0 bases and the J gene lost 4 bases, with 12 bases spanning the gap. The CDR3 is 15 residues long. Germline loops: CDR1 SGDLS, CDR2 YYNGEE. The CDR3 spells CASSVGGASADTQYF. The CDR3, as DNA: TGTGCCAGCAGCGTAGGGGGAGCCTCGGCAGATACGCAGTATTTT.

The chain has TRBV20-1 and TRBJ2-3; 8 bases match TRBD2. CDR1 is DFQATT, CDR2 SNEGSKA, per germline (reference sequence). The CDR3 has 14 residues. V lost 3 bases to trimming and J lost 3 bases; unmatched junction nucleotides: 5. The CDR3 nucleotides read TGCAGTGCTAGTAAAGCTAGCGGGACAGATACGCAGTATTTT. This codes for CSASKASGTDTQYF.

This chain joins TRBV6-6 and TRBJ2-3; possibly TRBD1 for D (6 bases). The CDR3 runs 15 residues. Germline-derived CDR1 and CDR2 are MNHNY and SVGAGI (reference sequence). V was pared by 6 bases and J by 0 bases, with 13 bases between. The CDR3 coding sequence is TGTGCCAGCAGCCGGACAGCAACTAGCACAGATACGCAGTATTTT. Translation gives CASSRTATSTDTQYF.

This clone occurred a few times. The rearrangement joins TRBV5-1 to TRBJ1-1; a weak D match, TRBD1 (6 bases). The ends were cut back, 5 bases at V and 1 base at J, with 12 bases in the middle. Germline CDR1 reads SGHRS; CDR2 reads YFSETQ. CDR3 length equals 14 residues. The CDR3 sequence: CASSQGWTNTEAFF. The CDR3 bases are TGCGCCAGCAGTCAGGGGTGGACGAACACTGAAGCTTTCTTT.

V is TRBV7-2 and J is TRBJ2-3, with TRBD1 as a possible D gene (6 bases). Trimming left V 5 bases short and J 3 bases short, with 12 bases between. The CDR3 runs 14 residues. Germline V gene sequence: CDR1 SGHTA, CDR2 FQGNSA. In DNA form, the CDR3 reads TGTGCCAGCAGCGCCACAGGGCTGACAGATACGCAGTATTTT. Its translation is CASSATGLTDTQYF.

V is TRBV5-4 and J is TRBJ2-2, with 8 bases that match TRBD1. Germline V gene lookup returns CDR1 SGHNT and CDR2 YYREEE (reference sequence). With V trimmed by 0 bases and J by 0 bases, 7 bases remained unmatched. The CDR3 is 18 residues long. The CDR3 spells CASSLGTTGVPNTGELFF. As DNA, the CDR3 is TGTGCCAGCAGCTTGGGGACGACAGGGGTCCCGAACACCGGGGAGCTGTTTTTT.

The chain carries TRBV7-2 and TRBJ2-3, with D perhaps TRBD2 (6 bases). V gave up 1 base and J gave up 6 bases, with 14 bases separating them. CDR3 length: 15 amino acids. Germline V CDR1 and CDR2: SGHTA, FQGNSA. CDR3 in amino acids: CASSLVGGRSDTQYF. CDR3 nucleotide sequence: TGTGCCAGCAGCTTAGTAGGAGGGAGGTCGGATACGCAGTATTTT.

This clone appeared a single time. V is TRBV5-1 and J is TRBJ2-1, with TRBD2 matching 8 bases. V gave up 4 bases and J gave up 1 base; unmatched junction bases: 7. The CDR3 is 16 amino acids. From germline, CDR1 is SGHRS and CDR2 YFSETQ. In DNA form, the CDR3 reads TGCGCCAGCAGCAATGTAGCGGGATTTTCCTACAATGAGCAGTTCTTC. It translates to CASSNVAGFSYNEQFF.

This clone was observed many times. CDR3 in amino acids: CASSESAGVDTQYF. The DNA of the CDR3 is TGTGCCAGCAGTGAATCGGCAGGGGTTGATACGCAGTATTTT. The genes are TRBV6-1 and TRBJ2-3, with D perhaps matching TRBD1 (6 bases). Between the trimmed V and J ends, which lost 2 bases and 6 bases, there was a span of 12 bases. Per germline, CDR1 MNHNS and CDR2 SASEGT. CDR3 length equals 14 residues.

The V and J genes are TRBV3-1 (or the pseudogene TRBV3-2) and TRBJ1-1, with D maybe TRBD1 (6 bases). The CDR3 has 16 residues. The germline CDR1 and CDR2 sequences are LGHDT and YNNKEL (reference sequence). V was shortened by 2 bases and J by 8 bases, with 21 bases between the two germline ends. The CDR3 is CASSQPNQGLGREAFF. The CDR3 nucleotides are TGTGCCAGCAGCCAACCAAACCAGGGGTTGGGCCGGGAAGCTTTCTTT.

This sequence joins TRBV12-5 and TRBJ2-1, with D tentatively TRBD1 (6 bases). This CDR3 is 17 amino acids long. Trimming stripped 0 bases from V and 6 bases from J, with 18 bases between. Looked up from germline, CDR1 is LGHNT and CDR2 is FRNRAP. CDR3 bases: TGTGCTAGTGGTTTGGTAACAGGGACCTCCATGGGCAATGAGCAGTTCTTC. It is translated as CASGLVTGTSMGNEQFF.